A selection of T cell receptor beta chains follows, all from one sample in a study of monozygotic twins with inflammatory bowel disease. TCRdb re-called the 5' RACE reads, yielding one record per CDR3 amino acid sequence without DNA. In all, the sample yields 40,000 to 45,000 distinct CDR3 sequences. The sample comprised blood. The receptors here all came from a human donor with ulcerative colitis or Crohn's disease, or a healthy co-twin of an affected twin (not recorded which). Both conserved end residues are part of each CDR3. The order of the fields is CDR3 protein, J gene, V gene, clone size. Expanded clones are given a class, and other clones once, few, many or no size at all.

CASSLGSSNNEQFF | TRBJ2-1 | TRBV5-5 | NA
CASSLNAREQYF | TRBJ2-7 | TRBV5-1 | NA
CASSLLGDTQYF | TRBJ2-3 | TRBV5-6 | NA
CSARDIAGANNEQFF | TRBJ2-1 | TRBV20-1 | NA
CASGFSLAGGRYEQYF | TRBJ2-7 | TRBV12-5 | NA
CASQGSGQETQYF | TRBJ2-5 | TRBV5-1 | NA
CASSPGSSNQPQHF | TRBJ1-5 | TRBV6-2/TRBV6-3 | NA
CASSLEADNSPLHF | TRBJ1-6 | TRBV5-4 | NA
CASSFLAGGWDSYNEQFF | TRBJ2-1 | TRBV5-1 | NA
CASSLELETQYF | TRBJ2-5 | TRBV5-1 | NA
CASSLEGDYGYTF | TRBJ1-2 | TRBV12-3/TRBV12-4 | NA
CASTQRGPADTQYF | TRBJ2-3 | TRBV11-1 | NA
CSVEFRTGGTGSPDTQYF | TRBJ2-3 | TRBV29-1 | NA
CASSFERTYEQYF | TRBJ2-7 | TRBV5-1 | medium-sized
CASSLRGETQYF | TRBJ2-5 | TRBV28 | NA
CSATARGGARTDTQYF | TRBJ2-3 | TRBV20-1 | NA
CAWRSDSMNTEAFF | TRBJ1-1 | TRBV30 | NA
CASSSGDPSFSYNEQFF | TRBJ2-1 | TRBV7-9 | NA
CATSRIGTRTTNTQYF | TRBJ2-3 | TRBV15 | NA
CASSLGINQGETQYF | TRBJ2-5 | TRBV5-1 | NA
CASSERLGDTQYF | TRBJ2-3 | TRBV7-6 | NA
CSARKERGPLIPLHF | TRBJ1-6 | TRBV20-1 | NA
CASSLIAGPYNEQFF | TRBJ2-1 | TRBV5-4 | NA
CASSSDSGNTIYF | TRBJ1-3 | TRBV7-7 | NA
CASSPRSGGPRGDEQFF | TRBJ2-1 | TRBV18 | NA
CASSPPNRADGYTF | TRBJ1-2 | TRBV18 | NA
CASSSYMLGPSTEAFF | TRBJ1-1 | TRBV5-1 | NA
CASSPPLAGSDNEQFF | TRBJ2-1 | TRBV5-4 | NA
CASSLTGSRGLNEQYF | TRBJ2-7 | TRBV5-1 | NA
CASSLDKWTSGSPDTQYF | TRBJ2-3 | TRBV27 | NA
CAWSYRDSPSRGYTF | TRBJ1-2 | TRBV30 | NA
CASSFQNSYGYTF | TRBJ1-2 | TRBV12-3/TRBV12-4 | NA
CAWSAGGQSQPQHF | TRBJ1-5 | TRBV30 | NA
CASSRGGWGRSFYEQYF | TRBJ2-7 | TRBV6-1 | NA
CASSLAGGHQPQHF | TRBJ1-5 | TRBV28 | NA
CASSESNLAGERSGEQYF | TRBJ2-7 | TRBV10-2 | NA
CASSYTGAGTDTQYF | TRBJ2-3 | TRBV6-5 | NA
CSARGRGTGVSPLHF | TRBJ1-6 | TRBV20-1 | NA
CASTGIGRENEQFF | TRBJ2-1 | TRBV5-1 | NA
CASSYSGVTQYF | TRBJ2-3 | TRBV6-5 | NA
CASSPGVGREGSYNEQFF | TRBJ2-1 | TRBV7-6 | NA
CSVVTGSYGYTF | TRBJ1-2 | TRBV29-1 | NA
CASSLSPRGPGYTF | TRBJ1-2 | TRBV5-1 | NA
CASRTPQGLNNEQFF | TRBJ2-1 | TRBV2 | NA
CRGTTVNEQYF | TRBJ2-7 | TRBV20-1 | NA
CASSLVAGLSSTDTQYF | TRBJ2-3 | TRBV7-8 | NA
CASSADEGSPLHF | TRBJ1-6 | TRBV25-1 | NA
CAGETGTGNNNEQFF | TRBJ2-1 | TRBV5-8 | NA
CASSKAGIYYEQYF | TRBJ2-7 | TRBV6-2/TRBV6-3 | NA
CASSQEAGRGHQPQHF | TRBJ1-5 | TRBV3-1 | NA
CSVTGAGETQYF | TRBJ2-5 | TRBV29-1 | NA
CASSPGSGSNQPQHF | TRBJ1-5 | TRBV12-3/TRBV12-4 | NA
CACRDRVDTEAFF | TRBJ1-1 | TRBV30 | NA